This TCR beta chain was retrieved from a study of OX40 agonist ivuxolimab in advanced cancers. Study summary: Enrolled patients in dose escalation had cancers that were hepatocellular carcinoma, melanoma, renal cell or head and neck cancer.

Some clones are missing from TCRdb's copy, which holds only in-frame ones; the method was immunoSEQ multiplex PCR. The sample records 35,000 to 45,000 clones, approximately 80% being singletons. Patients were ineligible given autoimmune disease history or systemic immunosuppression. This CDR3 region has 13 residues. Germline assignment: CDR1 SGHRS and CDR2 YFSETQ. V lost 7 bases, J lost 4 bases, and 14 bases lay in between. Material: CD4+ or CD8+ T cells sorted from blood, obtained in a trial of the OX40 agonist ivuxolimab. V is TRBV5-1 and J is TRBJ1-1, with D possibly being TRBD1 (5 bases). The receptor was isolated from an adult with an advanced solid tumor such as melanoma, head and neck, liver or kidney cancer. The CDR3 DNA sequence: TGCGCCAGCGGTCGTTTTGGGGCCACTGAAGCTTTCTTT. It codes for CASGRFGATEAFF.